This is a list of T cell receptor beta chains from one sample in a study of breast tumors, draining lymph nodes, adjacent tissues. TCRdb analysed the multiplex PCR reads with MiXCR anew, one entry per CDR3 protein. The sample yields 20,000 to 25,000 distinct CDR3 sequences, 45% to 75% seen once. The sample comprised breast tumor tissue. These receptors were taken from a female donor with breast cancer. Some clones in this sample may be carry-over from other donors' samples. CDR3s include the opening cysteine and the closing phenylalanine or tryptophan. The D gene is left open where the match is weak. Only part of the rows carry a size: once, few, many, or a class if the clone is expanded.

TRBJ1-6 | - | TRBV7-9 | - | TGTGCCAGCAGCTCCCGCGAGGGAAACTCACCCCTCCACTTT | CASSSREGNSPLHF
TRBJ1-2 | medium-sized | TRBV6-5 | - | TGTGCCAGCCGGACCCTTAACTATGGCTACACCTTC | CASRTLNYGYTF
TRBJ1-6 | - | TRBV15 | - | TGTGCCACCAGCAGAGGGCCCCTGTCACCCCTCCACTTT | CATSRGPLSPLHF
TRBJ1-1 | - | TRBV12-3/TRBV12-4 | TRBD1 | TGTGCCAGCACTTCCGGACAGGGAAATAAGGCTTTCTTT | CASTSGQGNKAFF
TRBJ2-6 | - | TRBV12-3/TRBV12-4 | TRBD1 | TGTGCCAGCAGACTTTTACGGGACAGAGACTCTGGGGCCAACGTCCTGACTTTC | CASRLLRDRDSGANVLTF
TRBJ1-3 | - | TRBV9 | - | TGTGCCAGCAGCGTAGGGGTCCCTGGAAACACCATATATTTT | CASSVGVPGNTIYF
TRBJ2-5 | many | TRBV20-1 | TRBD2 | TGCAGTGCTAGAGTCTCGAGCGGGAGGGCCCAGACCCAGTACTTC | CSARVSSGRAQTQYF
TRBJ1-2 | - | TRBV2 | TRBD1 | TGTGCCAGCAGGCAGCAGCTGACAGGGGAAGGGGGCTACACCTTC | CASRQQLTGEGGYTF
TRBJ1-2 | - | TRBV28 | - | TGTGCCAGCGGCGCGGACGTCGGCTATGGCTACACCTTC | CASGADVGYGYTF
TRBJ2-2 | once | TRBV20-1 | TRBD1 | TGCAGTGCTAAAGGGACAGCGAACACCGCGGAGCTGTTTTTT | CSAKGTANTAELFF
TRBJ2-1 | - | TRBV12-3/TRBV12-4 | - | TGTGCCAGTGGGGGAAACTCGTATAATGAGCAGTTCTTC | CASGGNSYNEQFF
TRBJ2-2 | - | TRBV6-1 | TRBD2 | TGTGCCAGCAGTGAAGGGGCCGCGGGAGTTGGGGAGCTGTTTTTT | CASSEGAAGVGELFF
TRBJ2-4 | - | TRBV20-1 | TRBD1 | TGCAGTGCTAGAGTTCGGAGACAGGGCGGACACATTCAGTACTTC | CSARVRRQGGHIQYF
TRBJ2-1 | - | TRBV10-3 | - | TGTGCCATCTCAGGCTACAATGAGCAGTTCTTC | CAISGYNEQFF
TRBJ2-1 | once | TRBV20-1 | - | TGCAGTGTACTGGAGGCTGATGAGCAGTTCTTC | CSVLEADEQFF
TRBJ2-7 | - | TRBV7-3 | - | - | CASSFYICSASGRAYGQYF
TRBJ2-3 | - | TRBV5-1 | - | TGCGCCAGCAGCTTGACCGTTAGCACAGATACGCAGTATTTT | CASSLTVSTDTQYF
TRBJ2-7 | - | TRBV5-8 | TRBD2 | TGTGCCAGCAGCTTGAAGCGGGAGGGCCTGGGGGAGCAGTACTTC | CASSLKREGLGEQYF
TRBJ1-5 | - | TRBV25-1 | - | TGTGCCAGCAGCCAACCAGGGAGGGGAAACCAGCCCCAGCATTTT | CASSQPGRGNQPQHF
TRBJ2-7 | medium-sized | TRBV4-2 | - | TGTGCCAGCAGCCAAGTTGGTGAAACCTACGAGCAGTACTTC | CASSQVGETYEQYF
TRBJ2-7 | medium-sized | TRBV7-9 | TRBD2 | TGTGCCAGCAGGCTGACTAGCGGGAGCTCCTACGAGCAGTACTTC | CASRLTSGSSYEQYF
TRBJ2-5 | - | TRBV25-1 | TRBD2 | TGCGCCAGCAGAAAATCTGGGGGGGGAGAGACCCAGTACTTC | CASRKSGGGETQYF
TRBJ2-1 | many | TRBV6-2/TRBV6-3 | - | TGTGCCAGCAGGTATATCGGGGAGCAGTTCTTC | CASRYIGEQFF
TRBJ2-1 | many | TRBV7-9 | TRBD2 | TGTGCCAGCAGGGCCCCTAGCGGGAGGGCCGGGAATGAGCAGTTCTTC | CASRAPSGRAGNEQFF
TRBJ2-3 | - | TRBV19 | TRBD1 | TGTGCCAGTAGTGACACACTAAGGGTTGGGACAGATATGCAGTATTTT | CASSDTLRVGTDMQYF
TRBJ1-2 | many | TRBV4-3 | - | TGCGCCAGCAGCCAAGACAGGGACTATGGCTACACCTTC | CASSQDRDYGYTF
TRBJ2-7 | - | TRBV20-1 | TRBD1 | TGCAGTGCCCAGGGGGCTAGCGCTACCTACGAGCAGTACTTC | CSAQGASATYEQYF
TRBJ2-1 | - | TRBV20-1 | TRBD1 | TGCAGTACTAGAGACCCTTCAAAGGGGGCGGTCGAGCAGTTCTTC | CSTRDPSKGAVEQFF
TRBJ1-3 | many | TRBV6-2/TRBV6-3 | - | TGTGCCAGCAGTCACCCGAGAGGCTCTGGAAACACCATATATTTT | CASSHPRGSGNTIYF
TRBJ1-3 | - | TRBV11-2 | TRBD1 | TGTGCCAGCAGCTCCGGGACAGGGGCCGGAAACACCATATATTTT | CASSSGTGAGNTIYF
TRBJ2-3 | - | TRBV11-3 | - | TGTGCCAGCAGCTTAGACCCCAGGGGAGTAAGGTACACAGATACGCAGTATTTT | CASSLDPRGVRYTDTQYF
TRBJ2-3 | - | TRBV20-1 | - | TGCAGTGCCCCACCCAGCGGTAGCACAGATACGCAGTATTTT | CSAPPSGSTDTQYF
TRBJ1-4 | many | TRBV5-1 | - | TGCGCCAGCAGCTTACAGGCAACTAGTGAAAAACTGTTTTTT | CASSLQATSEKLFF
TRBJ2-5 | - | TRBV11-2 | TRBD2 | TGTGCCAGCAGCTTACGTAGGCGGGAGGGCCAGTACTTC | CASSLRRREGQYF
TRBJ1-3 | many | TRBV6-1 | - | TGTGCCAGCAGTCCCGGGACACCGAGCTCTGGAAACACCATATATTTT | CASSPGTPSSGNTIYF
TRBJ2-3 | - | TRBV10-2 | - | TGCGCCAGCAGTGACCCGACCGGAGATACGCAGTATTTT | CASSDPTGDTQYF
TRBJ1-3 | few | TRBV4-3 | - | TGCGCCAGCAGCCAACTACAGGGTCTGTCTGGAAACACCATATATTTT | CASSQLQGLSGNTIYF
TRBJ1-5 | many | TRBV2 | - | TGTGCCAGCAGTACGGACAAGGGGACGGGTCAGCCCCAGCATTTT | CASSTDKGTGQPQHF
TRBJ2-3 | - | TRBV7-6 | - | TGTGCCAGCAGCTTAATGGGGGAACAAGATACGCAGTATTTT | CASSLMGEQDTQYF
TRBJ2-1 | many | TRBV12-3/TRBV12-4 | TRBD2 | TGTGCCAGCGGGACTAGCGGGATTGGTGAGCAGTTCTTC | CASGTSGIGEQFF
TRBJ2-5 | - | TRBV24-1 | - | TGTGCCACCAGTGATTCCCGGATCCAAGAGACCCAGTACTTC | CATSDSRIQETQYF
TRBJ2-7 | many | TRBV6-5 | TRBD1 | TGTGCCAGCAGTCACGGGGTGACAGGGGACCTCTACGAGCAGTACTTC | CASSHGVTGDLYEQYF
TRBJ1-6 | - | TRBV7-9 | - | TGTGCCAGCAGCGCCGGGACACCGAATTCACCCCTCCACTTT | CASSAGTPNSPLHF
TRBJ1-2 | medium-sized | TRBV12-5 | - | TGTGCTAGTGATTCGGATGGCTACACCTTC | CASDSDGYTF
TRBJ2-7 | - | TRBV5-1 | TRBD2 | TGCGCCAGCAGCCTGGGACTAGCGGGGGGCTTCTCCTACGAGCAGTACTTC | CASSLGLAGGFSYEQYF
TRBJ2-1 | - | TRBV2 | - | TGTGCCAGCAGCCCACTCGTGGGGGGCTACAATGAGCAGTTCTTC | CASSPLVGGYNEQFF
TRBJ2-7 | many | TRBV6-1 | TRBD1 | TGTGCCAGCAGTGAAGATGGGTATAGGACAGGGTCATACGAGCAGTACTTC | CASSEDGYRTGSYEQYF
TRBJ2-7 | medium-sized | TRBV6-5 | TRBD2 | TGTGCCAGCAGTTACCAGCGGGAAAGATACGAGCAGTACTTC | CASSYQRERYEQYF
TRBJ2-2 | many | TRBV10-3 | - | TGTGCCATCAGTGAGTCTGGCACCGGGGAGCTGTTTTTT | CAISESGTGELFF
TRBJ2-1 | - | TRBV4-3 | - | TGCGCCAGCAGCCAAGAGATGAGGGGGGATCAGTTCTTC | CASSQEMRGDQFF
TRBJ2-2 | many | TRBV6-2/TRBV6-3 | TRBD2 | TGTGCCAGCAGCTGGACTAGCGGGGGGGCGCGCACCGGGGAGCTGTTTTTT | CASSWTSGGARTGELFF
TRBJ1-6 | few | TRBV10-3 | - | TGTGCCATCAGTGAAAGCCCGGGACTTAGTTCACCCCTCCACTTT | CAISESPGLSSPLHF
TRBJ2-3 | large | TRBV9 | - | TGTGCCAGCAGCGTAGATGGGGGCCCAGATACGCAGTATTTT | CASSVDGGPDTQYF
TRBJ2-7 | - | TRBV5-1 | - | TGTGCCAGCAGCTTCGGACGGACCTACGAGCAGTACTTC | CASSFGRTYEQYF
TRBJ2-1 | - | TRBV7-3 | TRBD2 | TGTGCCAGCAGCTTAACGCGGGGGAACTATGAGCAGTTCTTC | CASSLTRGNYEQFF
TRBJ1-2 | - | TRBV5-1 | TRBD1 | TGCGCCAGCAGCCTCGGGCAGGGGGCCAGCTATGGCTACACCTTC | CASSLGQGASYGYTF
TRBJ2-3 | - | TRBV14 | TRBD1 | TGTGCCAGCAGCCCGGGACAGGACCGATTTAGCACAGATACGCAGTATTTT | CASSPGQDRFSTDTQYF
TRBJ2-5 | medium-sized | TRBV4-2 | - | TGTGCCAGCAGCCAAGTGTTAGGACAGAAAGAGACCCAGTACTTC | CASSQVLGQKETQYF
TRBJ2-2 | - | TRBV20-1 | TRBD2 | TGCAGTGCTACAAGCGGGAGGAAGGCCGGGGAGCTGTTTTTT | CSATSGRKAGELFF